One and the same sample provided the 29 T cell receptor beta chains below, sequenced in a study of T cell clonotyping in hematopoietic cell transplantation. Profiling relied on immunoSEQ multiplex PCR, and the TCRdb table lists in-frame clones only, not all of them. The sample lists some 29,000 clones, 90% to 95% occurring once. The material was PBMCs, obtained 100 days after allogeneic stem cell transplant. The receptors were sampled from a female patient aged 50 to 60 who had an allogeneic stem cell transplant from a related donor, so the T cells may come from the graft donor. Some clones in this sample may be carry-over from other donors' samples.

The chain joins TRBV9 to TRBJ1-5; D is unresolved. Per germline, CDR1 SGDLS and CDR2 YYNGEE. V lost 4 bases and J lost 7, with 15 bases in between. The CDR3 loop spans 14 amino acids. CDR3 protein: CASSPKWAGQPQHF. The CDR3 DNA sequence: TGTGCCAGCAGCCCGAAATGGGCGGGCCAGCCCCAGCATTTT.

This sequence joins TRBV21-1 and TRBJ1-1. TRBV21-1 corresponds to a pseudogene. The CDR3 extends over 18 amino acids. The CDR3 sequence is CASSKADGGAGMNTEAFF. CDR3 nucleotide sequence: TGTGCCAGCAGCAAAGCGGACGGGGGGGCGGGAATGAACACTGAAGCTTTCTTT.

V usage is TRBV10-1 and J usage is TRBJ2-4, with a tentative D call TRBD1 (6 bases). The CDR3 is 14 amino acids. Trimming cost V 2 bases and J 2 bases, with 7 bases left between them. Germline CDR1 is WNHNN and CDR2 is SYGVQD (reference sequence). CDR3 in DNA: TGCGCCAGCAGTGAGGGGGGCTCCAAAAACATTCAGTACTTC. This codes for CASSEGGSKNIQYF.

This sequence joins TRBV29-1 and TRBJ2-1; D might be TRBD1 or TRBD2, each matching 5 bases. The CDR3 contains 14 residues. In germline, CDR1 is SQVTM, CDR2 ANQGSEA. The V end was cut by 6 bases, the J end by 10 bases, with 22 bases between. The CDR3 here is CSVKTRDRGPEQFF. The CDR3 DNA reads TGCAGCGTAAAGACCCGGGACCGCGGCCCGGAGCAGTTCTTC.

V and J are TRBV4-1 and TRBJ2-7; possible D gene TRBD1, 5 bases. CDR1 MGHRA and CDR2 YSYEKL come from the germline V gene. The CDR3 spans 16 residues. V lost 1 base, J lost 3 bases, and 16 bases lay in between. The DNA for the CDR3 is TGCGCCAGCAGCCAAGCCTCATACGACAGCTACTACGAGCAGTACTTC. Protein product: CASSQASYDSYYEQYF.

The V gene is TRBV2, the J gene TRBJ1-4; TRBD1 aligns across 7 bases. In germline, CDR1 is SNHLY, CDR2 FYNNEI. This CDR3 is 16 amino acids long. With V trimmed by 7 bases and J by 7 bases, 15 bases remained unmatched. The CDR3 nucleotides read TGTGCCAGCACCGGAACCAGTCACAGGGGTACTGAAAAACTGTTTTTT. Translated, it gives CASTGTSHRGTEKLFF.

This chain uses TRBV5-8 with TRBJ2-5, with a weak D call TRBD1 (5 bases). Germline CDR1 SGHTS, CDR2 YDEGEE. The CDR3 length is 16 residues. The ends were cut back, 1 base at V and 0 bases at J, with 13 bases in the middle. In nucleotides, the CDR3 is TGTGCCAGCAGCTTGCTCTCTTGGGGCAACCAAGAGACCCAGTACTTC. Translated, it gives CASSLLSWGNQETQYF. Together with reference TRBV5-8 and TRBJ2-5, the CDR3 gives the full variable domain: EAGVTQSPTHLIKTRGQQATLRCSPISGHTSVYWYQQALGLGLQFLLWYDEGEERNRGNFPPRFSGRQFPNYSSELNVNALELEDSALYLCASSLLSWGNQETQYFGPGTRLLVL.

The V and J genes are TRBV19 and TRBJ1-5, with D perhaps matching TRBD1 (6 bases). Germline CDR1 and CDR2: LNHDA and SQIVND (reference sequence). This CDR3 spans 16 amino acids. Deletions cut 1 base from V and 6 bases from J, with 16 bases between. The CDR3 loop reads CASSIGGGALGQPQHF. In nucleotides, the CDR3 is TGTGCCAGTAGTATAGGAGGGGGGGCGCTGGGTCAGCCCCAGCATTTT.

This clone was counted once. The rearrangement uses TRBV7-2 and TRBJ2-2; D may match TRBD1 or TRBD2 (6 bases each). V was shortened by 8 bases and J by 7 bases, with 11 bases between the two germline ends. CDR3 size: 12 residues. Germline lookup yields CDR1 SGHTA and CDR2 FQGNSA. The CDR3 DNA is TGTGCCAGCTCTCGGGGGCACGGGGAGCTGTTTTTT. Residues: CASSRGHGELFF.

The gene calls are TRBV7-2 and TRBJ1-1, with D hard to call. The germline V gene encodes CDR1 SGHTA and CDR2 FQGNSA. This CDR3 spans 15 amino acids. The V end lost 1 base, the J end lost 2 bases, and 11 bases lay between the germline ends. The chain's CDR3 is CASSLDRALNTEAFF. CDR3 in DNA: TGTGCCAGCAGCTTAGATCGGGCCCTAAACACTGAAGCTTTCTTT.

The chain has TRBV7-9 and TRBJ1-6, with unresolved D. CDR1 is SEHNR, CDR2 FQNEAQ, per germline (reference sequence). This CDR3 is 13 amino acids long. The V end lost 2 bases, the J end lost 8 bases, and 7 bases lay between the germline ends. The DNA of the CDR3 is TGTGCCAGCAGCTTAATTAGGGATTCACCCCTCCACTTT. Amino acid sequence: CASSLIRDSPLHF. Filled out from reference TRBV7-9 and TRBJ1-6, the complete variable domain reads DTGVSQNPRHKITKRGQNVTFRCDPISEHNRLYWYRQTLGQGPEFLTYFQNEAQLEKSRLLSDRFSAERPKGSFSTLEIQRTEQGDSAMYLCASSLIRDSPLHFGNGTRLTVT.

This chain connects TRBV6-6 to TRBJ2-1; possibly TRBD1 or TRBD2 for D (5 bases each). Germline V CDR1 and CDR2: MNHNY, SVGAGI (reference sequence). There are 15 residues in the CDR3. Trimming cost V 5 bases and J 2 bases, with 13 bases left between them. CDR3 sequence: CASSLPGRTYNEQFF. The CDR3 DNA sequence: TGTGCCAGCAGTCTCCCGGGACGGACCTACAATGAGCAGTTCTTC.

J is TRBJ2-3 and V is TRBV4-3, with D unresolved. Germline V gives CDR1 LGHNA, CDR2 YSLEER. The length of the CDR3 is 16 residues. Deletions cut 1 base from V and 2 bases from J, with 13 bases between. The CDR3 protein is CASSQASVPLTDTQYF. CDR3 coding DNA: TGCGCCAGCAGCCAAGCCTCCGTTCCCCTCACAGATACGCAGTATTTT.

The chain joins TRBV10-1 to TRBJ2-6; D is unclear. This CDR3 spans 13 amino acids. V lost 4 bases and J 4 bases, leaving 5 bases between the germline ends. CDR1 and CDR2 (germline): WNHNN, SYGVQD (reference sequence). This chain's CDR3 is CASSGSGANVLTF. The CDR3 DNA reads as TGCGCCAGCAGTGGGTCAGGGGCCAACGTCCTGACTTTC.

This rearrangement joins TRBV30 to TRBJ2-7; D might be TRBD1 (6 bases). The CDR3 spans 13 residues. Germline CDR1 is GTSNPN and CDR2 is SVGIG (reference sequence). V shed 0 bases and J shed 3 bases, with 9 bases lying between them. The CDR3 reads CAWSVGGFYEQYF. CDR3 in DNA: TGTGCCTGGAGTGTAGGGGGATTCTACGAGCAGTACTTC. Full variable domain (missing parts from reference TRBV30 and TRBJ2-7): SQTIHQWPATLVQPVGSPLSLECTVEGTSNPNLYWYRQAAGRGLQLLFYSVGIGQISSEVPQNLSASRPQDRQFILSSKKLLLSDSGFYLCAWSVGGFYEQYFGPGTRLTVT.

CDR3 amino acids: CASSDPGGQTGELFF. DNA for the CDR3: TGTGCCAGCAGTGATCCGGGGGGGCAGACCGGGGAGCTGTTTTTT. The chain couples TRBV2 to TRBJ2-2; 8 bases fit TRBD2. The germline V gene has CDR1 SNHLY and CDR2 FYNNEI. After removal of 3 bases from V and 5 bases from J, the junction contained 5 bases not matched to a gene. The CDR3 length is 15 residues.

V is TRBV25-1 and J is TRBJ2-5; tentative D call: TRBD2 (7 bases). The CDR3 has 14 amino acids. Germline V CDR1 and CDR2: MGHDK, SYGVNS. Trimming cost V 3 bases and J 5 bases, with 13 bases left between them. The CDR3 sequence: CASSEAGAPETQYF. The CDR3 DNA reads TGTGCCAGCAGTGAGGCGGGGGCTCCCGAGACCCAGTACTTC.

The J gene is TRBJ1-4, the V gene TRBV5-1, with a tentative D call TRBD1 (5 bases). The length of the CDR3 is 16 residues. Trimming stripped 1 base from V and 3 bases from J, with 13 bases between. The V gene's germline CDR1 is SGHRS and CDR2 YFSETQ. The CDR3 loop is CASSLMPRGSNEKLFF. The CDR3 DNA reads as TGCGCCAGCAGCTTGATGCCAAGGGGATCTAATGAAAAACTGTTTTTT.

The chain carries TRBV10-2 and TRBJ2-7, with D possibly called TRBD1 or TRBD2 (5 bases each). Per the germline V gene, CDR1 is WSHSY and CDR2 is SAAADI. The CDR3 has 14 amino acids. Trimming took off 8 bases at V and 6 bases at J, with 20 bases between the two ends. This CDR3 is CASQGDRGWGEQYF. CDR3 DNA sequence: TGCGCCAGCCAGGGCGATCGGGGCTGGGGCGAGCAGTACTTC.

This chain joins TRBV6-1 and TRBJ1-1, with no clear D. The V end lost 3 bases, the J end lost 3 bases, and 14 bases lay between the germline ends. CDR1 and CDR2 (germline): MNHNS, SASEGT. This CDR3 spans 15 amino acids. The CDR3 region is CASSDSRDMDTEAFF. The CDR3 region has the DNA TGTGCCAGCAGTGATTCAAGGGATATGGACACTGAAGCTTTCTTT.

The CDR3 loop is CASSLGGQGAETQYF. The CDR3 DNA is TGCGCCAGCAGCTTGGGGGGCCAAGGGGCGGAGACCCAGTACTTC. The V gene is TRBV5-1, the J gene TRBJ2-5, with a possible D match to TRBD1 (5 bases). The CDR3 sequence is 15 residues long. Germline lookup yields CDR1 SGHRS and CDR2 YFSETQ. V lost 0 bases and J 5 bases, leaving 14 bases between the germline ends.

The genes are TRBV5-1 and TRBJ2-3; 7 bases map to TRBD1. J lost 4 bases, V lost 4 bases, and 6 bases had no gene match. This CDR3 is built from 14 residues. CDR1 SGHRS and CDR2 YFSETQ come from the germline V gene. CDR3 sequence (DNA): TGCGCCAGCAGCCCCGGACAGGTCGCAGATACGCAGTATTTT. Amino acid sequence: CASSPGQVADTQYF.

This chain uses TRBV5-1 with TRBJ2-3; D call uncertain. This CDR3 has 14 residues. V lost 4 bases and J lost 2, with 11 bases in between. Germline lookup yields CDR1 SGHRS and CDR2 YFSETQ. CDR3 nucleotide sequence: TGCGCCAGCAGCCCGGCTCCCCCCACAGATACGCAGTATTTT. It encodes CASSPAPPTDTQYF.

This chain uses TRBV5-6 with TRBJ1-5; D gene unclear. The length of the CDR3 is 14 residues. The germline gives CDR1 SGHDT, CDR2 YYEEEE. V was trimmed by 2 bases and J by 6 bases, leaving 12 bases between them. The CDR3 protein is CASSFGGPGQPQHF. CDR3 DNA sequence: TGTGCCAGCAGCTTCGGAGGGCCAGGTCAGCCCCAGCATTTT.

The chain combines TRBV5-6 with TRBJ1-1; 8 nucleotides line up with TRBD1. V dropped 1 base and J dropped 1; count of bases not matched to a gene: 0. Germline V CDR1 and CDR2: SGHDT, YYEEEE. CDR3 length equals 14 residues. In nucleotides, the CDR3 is TGTGCCAGCAGCTTGACAGGGGGGAACACTGAAGCTTTCTTT. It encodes CASSLTGGNTEAFF.

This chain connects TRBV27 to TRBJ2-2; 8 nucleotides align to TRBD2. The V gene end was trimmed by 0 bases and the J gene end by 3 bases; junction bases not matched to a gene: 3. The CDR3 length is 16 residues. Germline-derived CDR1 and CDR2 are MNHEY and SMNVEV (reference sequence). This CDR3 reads CASSLSGGGYTGELFF. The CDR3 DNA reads TGTGCCAGCAGTTTATCGGGCGGGGGGTACACCGGGGAGCTGTTTTTT.

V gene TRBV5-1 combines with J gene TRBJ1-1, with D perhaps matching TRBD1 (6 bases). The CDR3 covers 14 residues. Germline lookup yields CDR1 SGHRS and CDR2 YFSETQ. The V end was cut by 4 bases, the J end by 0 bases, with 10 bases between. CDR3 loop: CASSPDSMNTEAFF. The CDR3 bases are TGCGCCAGCAGCCCGGACAGCATGAACACTGAAGCTTTCTTT.

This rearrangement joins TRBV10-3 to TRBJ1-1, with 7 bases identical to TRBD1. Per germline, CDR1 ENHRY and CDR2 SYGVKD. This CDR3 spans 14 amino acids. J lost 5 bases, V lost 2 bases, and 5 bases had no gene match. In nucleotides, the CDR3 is TGTGCCATCAGTGAGACAGGGGAAAAAACTGAAGCTTTCTTT. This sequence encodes CAISETGEKTEAFF.

This CDR3 reads CAWSVLGGVGQPQHF. CDR3 in DNA: TGTGCCTGGAGTGTATTGGGGGGAGTGGGTCAGCCCCAGCATTTT. The V gene is TRBV30, the J gene TRBJ1-5; tentatively, D is TRBD1 (5 bases). Trimming cost V 0 bases and J 6 bases, with 15 bases left between them. Germline CDR1 and CDR2: GTSNPN and SVGIG (reference sequence). This CDR3 has 15 residues.